Below are 9 T cell receptor beta chains sequenced from a single sample in a study of CD8 T cells in ankylosing spondylitis. Study-wide points: It appeared that ankylosing spondylitis blood was characterized by a TCR beta motif of fewer than ten highly homologous variants.

TCRdb re-analysed the 5' RACE reads in MiXCR, keeping a single row per CDR3 protein. The table shows some 700,000 distinct CDR3 sequences, with around 20% occurring only once. These receptors lack a known antigen. Sequencing was done on a sample of blood, either unsorted or a sorted T cell fraction (not recorded which). The receptors derive from a male donor with ankylosing spondylitis.

Ten or more counts support this clonotype. The rearrangement uses TRBV3-1 and TRBJ1-2; D is possibly TRBD1 (6 bases). Germline CDR1 LGHDT, CDR2 YNNKEL (reference sequence). This CDR3 contains 14 residues. Between the trimmed V and J ends, which lost 0 bases and 10 bases, there was a span of 15 bases. CDR3 in amino acids: CASSQDSGRGAYTF. CDR3 coding DNA: TGTGCCAGCAGCCAAGACAGCGGCAGGGGAGCCTACACCTTC.

This clonotype appeared many times. The rearrangement uses TRBV24-1 and TRBJ2-2; no firm D call. Trimming stripped 2 bases from V and 4 bases from J, with 10 bases between. Germline values: CDR1 KGHDR, CDR2 SFDVKD. The CDR3 consists of 15 residues. The CDR3: CATSDWQQGTGELFF. CDR3 nucleotide sequence: TGTGCCACCAGTGATTGGCAGCAAGGCACCGGGGAGCTGTTTTTT.

This clonotype was observed many times. This chain joins TRBV6-2 or TRBV6-3 and TRBJ1-1; D unclear. This CDR3 region has 12 residues. Trimming shortened V by 4 bases and J by 5 bases, and 8 bases separated the two germline ends. The germline V gene encodes CDR1 MNHEY and CDR2 SVGEGT. The CDR3 bases are TGTGCCAGCAGTTTTGGAAGTACTGAAGCTTTCTTT. This encodes CASSFGSTEAFF.

There are a few counts of this clonotype. V and J are TRBV29-1 and TRBJ2-3; no clear D gene. Trimming cost V 4 bases and J 2 bases, with 10 bases left between them. The length of the CDR3 is 13 residues. The germline V gene has CDR1 SQVTM and CDR2 ANQGSEA. In DNA, the CDR3 is TGCAGCGTTGTTCCCATCCTCACAGATACGCAGTATTTT. It encodes CSVVPILTDTQYF.

The gene calls are TRBV24-1 and TRBJ2-7; 7 bases are a match to TRBD1. With 9 bases clipped from V and 3 bases from J, the junction kept 7 bases outside the gene matches. CDR1 is KGHDR and CDR2 is SFDVKD in the germline V gene. The CDR3 loop spans 13 amino acids. The CDR3 nucleotides read TGTGCCACCGGGACAGCGAAAAACTACGAGCAGTACTTC. This encodes CATGTAKNYEQYF.

The rearrangement uses TRBV13 and TRBJ2-3; 9 bases are a match to TRBD1. The V gene end was trimmed by 5 bases and the J gene end by 3 bases; junction bases not matched to a gene: 6. The CDR3 extends over 15 amino acids. Per germline, CDR1 PRHDT and CDR2 FYEKMQ (reference sequence). As DNA, the CDR3 is TGTGCCAGCAGCCCCGGGACAGGGCAAACAGATACGCAGTATTTT. As protein: CASSPGTGQTDTQYF.

In this sample, this clonotype turned up a few times. This rearrangement joins TRBV7-9 to TRBJ1-1; maybe TRBD1 (6 bases). This CDR3 spans 15 amino acids. The ends were cut back, 5 bases at V and 0 bases at J, with 13 bases in the middle. Per germline, CDR1 SEHNR and CDR2 FQNEAQ (reference sequence). The CDR3 reads CASSQGRQMNTEAFF. The CDR3 region has the DNA TGTGCCAGCAGCCAGGGGCGACAGATGAACACTGAAGCTTTCTTT. The full variable domain, completed using reference TRBV7-9 and TRBJ1-1, is DTGVSQNPRHKITKRGQNVTFRCDPISEHNRLYWYRQTLGQGPEFLTYFQNEAQLEKSRLLSDRFSAERPKGSFSTLEIQRTEQGDSAMYLCASSQGRQMNTEAFFGQGTRLTVV.

The chain links TRBV4-2 to TRBJ2-1, with D perhaps being TRBD1 or TRBD2 (6 bases each). Germline V CDR1 and CDR2: LGHNA, YNFKEQ. The CDR3 is 15 amino acids. With 0 bases removed from V and 8 bases from J, the gap between germline ends came to 14 bases. DNA for the CDR3: TGTGCCAGCAGCCAAGAGGAGGGGGTGCGGGATGAGCAGTTCTTC. It specifies CASSQEEGVRDEQFF.

This clonotype was counted a few times. The chain uses TRBV12-3 or TRBV12-4 and TRBJ2-2; perhaps TRBD2 as D (6 bases). V shed 6 bases and J shed 6 bases, with 20 bases lying between them. The CDR3 length is 16 residues. CDR3 coding DNA: TGTGCCAGCAGCCAACCCCGGACGAGGAGGGCCGGGGAGCTGTTTTTT. Translated, it gives CASSQPRTRRAGELFF.